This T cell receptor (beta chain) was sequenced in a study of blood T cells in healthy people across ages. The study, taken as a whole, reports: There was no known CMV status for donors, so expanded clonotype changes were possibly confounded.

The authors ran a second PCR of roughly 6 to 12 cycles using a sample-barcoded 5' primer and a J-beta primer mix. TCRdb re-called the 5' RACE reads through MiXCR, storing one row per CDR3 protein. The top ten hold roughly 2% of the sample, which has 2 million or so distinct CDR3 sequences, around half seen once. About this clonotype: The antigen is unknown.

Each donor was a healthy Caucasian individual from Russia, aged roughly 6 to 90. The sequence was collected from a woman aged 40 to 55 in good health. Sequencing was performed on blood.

The CDR3 DNA reads as TGTGCCAGCAGTGACTCTAGCGGGCTCCGCAATGAGCAGTTCTTC. Protein: CASSDSSGLRNEQFF. The chain uses TRBV6-1 and TRBJ2-1; 8 nucleotides agree with TRBD2. CDR3 length equals 15 residues. Germline-derived CDR1 and CDR2 are MNHNS and SASEGT. Trimming removed 3 bases from V and 6 bases from J; junction bases left unmatched: 7.